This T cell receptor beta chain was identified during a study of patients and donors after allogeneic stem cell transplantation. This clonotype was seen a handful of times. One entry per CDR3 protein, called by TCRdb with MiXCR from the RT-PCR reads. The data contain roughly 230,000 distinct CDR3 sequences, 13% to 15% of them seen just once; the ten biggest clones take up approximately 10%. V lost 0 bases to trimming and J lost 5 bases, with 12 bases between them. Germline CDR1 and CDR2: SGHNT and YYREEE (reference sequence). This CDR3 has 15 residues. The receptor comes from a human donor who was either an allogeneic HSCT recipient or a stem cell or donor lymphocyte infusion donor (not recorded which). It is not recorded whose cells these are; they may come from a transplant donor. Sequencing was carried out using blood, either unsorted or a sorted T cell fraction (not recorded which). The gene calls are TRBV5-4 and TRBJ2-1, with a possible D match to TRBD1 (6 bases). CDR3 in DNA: TGTGCCAGCAGCTTGGGAGGGGGAAGTAACAATGAGCAGTTCTTC. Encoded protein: CASSLGGGSNNEQFF.